Sequencing of this TCR beta chain was carried out in a study of blood T cell repertoires in COVID-19. As processed by the authors: Nucleated cell counts were estimated from reference gene primer amplification. Only in-frame clones appear in the TCRdb table, and some are missing; sequencing was by immunoSEQ multiplex PCR. V, J and clone size reflect that table, while D and trimming were determined from the DNA. The sample includes around 70,000 clones, 85% to 95% of them seen just once. CDR3 length equals 14 residues. Germline V gene data show CDR1 as GTSNPN and CDR2 as SVGIG (reference sequence). V gave up 5 bases and J gave up 2 bases; unmatched junction bases: 4.

V and J are TRBV30 and TRBJ2-3, with 10 bases lining up with TRBD2. Specimen: peripheral blood. This receptor was identified in a woman aged 55-69 years with active COVID-19. The CDR3 nucleotides read TGTGCCTGGGGGACTAGCGCCAACACAGATACGCAGTATTTT. It is translated as CAWGTSANTDTQYF.